This T cell receptor (beta chain) is drawn from a study of T cells in Graves' hyperthyroidism and ophthalmopathy. Study as a whole: Peripheral blood was drawn at first diagnosis, prior to all treatment.

RNA transcripts were the template for amplifying TCR beta CDR3 regions. When the TCR CDR3 underwent first-round RT-PCR, the HTBI primer set was used. MiXCR was run by TCRdb on the multiplex PCR reads, yielding one entry per CDR3 protein. The sample includes about 59,000 distinct CDR3 sequences, approximately 53% seen only once; the top ten take 3% to 4%. Notes on the study in general: With a median lead of roughly 6.2 months before onset, the model predicted ophthalmopathy.

Orbital computed tomography and thyroid ultrasound, together with serum TRAb and thyroxine and clinical symptoms, were used for diagnoses. Cells are PBMCs isolated from roughly 9.2 ml of fresh blood. This clonotype was detected a few times. The antigen is undetermined. The CDR3 spans 18 residues. Germline CDR1 reads SGHTA; CDR2 reads FQGTGA. The trim removed 8 bases at V and 0 bases at J, leaving 11 bases unmatched. Material: blood. This chain uses TRBV7-3 with TRBJ2-1, with 12 bases that match TRBD2. The receptor comes from a woman aged 55-75 years with Graves' ophthalmopathy. The CDR3 loop is CASSPRLAGGPSYNEQFF. The DNA of the CDR3 is TGTGCCAGCTCACCACGGCTAGCGGGGGGGCCCTCCTACAATGAGCAGTTCTTC.